This T cell receptor beta chain was captured in a study of cytomegalovirus exposure and HLA in healthy donors. A multiplex PCR was run with 60 Vbeta primers and 13 Jbeta primers. Per the original methods: Later work found 65 million to 100 million unique TCR beta chains, with roughly 11 million shared. Libraries were prepared by immunoSEQ multiplex PCR; TCRdb keeps only in-frame clonotypes and omits some of them. The V and J calls and the clone size are those of that table, but D and trimming were determined from the DNA. Found here are under 150,000 clones, approximately 81% of them singletons; the top ten hold about 2%. The junction had 6 bases not matched to a gene; V was cut back by 2 bases and J by 6 bases. The germline CDR1 and CDR2 sequences are SEHNR and FQNEAQ (reference sequence). The CDR3 runs 15 residues.

This TCR was recovered from a man between 18 and 35 years old in good health and CMV-seronegative. Sample: PBMCs. V gene TRBV7-9 combines with J gene TRBJ2-2, with 7 nucleotides matching TRBD1. This chain's CDR3 is CASSLRTGSPGELFF. DNA of the CDR3: TGTGCCAGCAGCTTAAGGACAGGTAGCCCCGGGGAGCTGTTTTTT.